The rows below give T cell receptor beta chains drawn from one sample of a study of blood T cell repertoires in COVID-19. The assay was immunoSEQ multiplex PCR, and TCRdb's table has in-frame clones only and misses some. The table has tens of thousands of clones, just over 85% seen once; the top ten hold around 64%. The sequenced sample consisted of peripheral blood. The receptor set was obtained from a man in his 70s with acute or convalescent COVID-19. The CDR3 runs from the conserved cysteine through the conserved F or W. A D gene is named only where the DNA matches it firmly. A clone size is listed for some rows: how often the clone was seen (once, few, many), or a class if it is expanded.

abundance	v_gene	d_gene	j_gene	CDR3nt	CDR3aa
.	TRBV5-1	.	TRBJ2-3	TGCGCCAGCAGCTTAGGAGGGACTGGAGATACGCAGTATTTT	CASSLGGTGDTQYF
.	TRBV11-3	.	TRBJ2-5	TGTGCCAGCAGCTTAGCAGGGTCGGAGACCCAGTACTTC	CASSLAGSETQYF
.	TRBV4-2	TRBD1	TRBJ2-3	TGTGCCAGCAGCCCCGGACAGGGTTCCGCAGATACGCAGTATTTT	CASSPGQGSADTQYF
.	TRBV7-2	TRBD2	TRBJ2-5	TGTGCCAGCAGCTTAAAGGCTAGCGGAGAGACCCAGTACTTC	CASSLKASGETQYF
.	TRBV28	TRBD1	TRBJ2-4	TGTGCCAGCTCTCCTACGGAAGGGGGCAGGATAAACATTCAGTACTTC	CASSPTEGGRINIQYF
.	TRBV11-2	.	TRBJ1-3	TGTGCCAGCAGCTTCGAGACCATATATTTT	CASSFETIYF
.	TRBV7-8	TRBD1	TRBJ2-5	TGTGCCAGCAGCTTAGTCACAGGGGGCCCAGAGACCCAGTACTTC	CASSLVTGGPETQYF
.	TRBV10-3	.	TRBJ1-5	TGTGCCATCAGTGAGGCAGGGAGGTACACTAGCAATCAGCCCCAGCATTTT	CAISEAGRYTSNQPQHF
once	TRBV18	TRBD1	TRBJ2-7	TGTGCCAGCGAACTGGGACAGGGGGTAAGCGAGCAGTACTTC	CASELGQGVSEQYF
.	TRBV10-3	TRBD1	TRBJ1-1	TGTGCCATCAGGGACGGACAGGGGGGTTCTTTCTTT	CAIRDGQGGSFF
.	TRBV9	.	TRBJ1-6	TGTGCCAGCAGCGTAGGAGGACAGCTGATTTCACCCCTCCACTTT	CASSVGGQLISPLHF
.	TRBV19	TRBD2	TRBJ2-3	TGTGCCAGCCGAGCGGGGGGCACAGATACGCAGTATTTT	CASRAGGTDTQYF
.	TRBV6-5	.	TRBJ1-1	TGTGCCAGCAGTTACCGACGAGGGTCTCGGCCTGAAGCTTTCTTT	CASSYRRGSRPEAFF
.	TRBV4-2	TRBD2	TRBJ2-5	TGTGCCAGCAGCCCCCGACTAGCGGGAGGAGAGACCCAGTACTTC	CASSPRLAGGETQYF
.	TRBV5-1	.	TRBJ1-1	TGCGCCAGCAGCTTGGGGGGTGCCGGGACACGTAACACTGAAGCTTTCTTT	CASSLGGAGTRNTEAFF
.	TRBV19	TRBD1	TRBJ1-2	TGTGCCAGTACCTATAGGGTTACAGGGGATGGCTACACCTTC	CASTYRVTGDGYTF
.	TRBV5-4	.	TRBJ2-3	TGTGCCAGCAGCTTGAGGCCGGGATCAGATACGCAGTATTTT	CASSLRPGSDTQYF
.	TRBV7-7	TRBD2	TRBJ2-2	TGTGCCAGCAGCCAGATCGCGGGAGAGAGCGGGGAGCTGTTTTTT	CASSQIAGESGELFF
.	TRBV14	.	TRBJ1-1	TGTGCCATCCCAGACCCCGGACAGTTACCAAAGAACACTGAAGCTTTCTTT	CAIPDPGQLPKNTEAFF
.	TRBV20-1	TRBD1	TRBJ1-1	TGCAGAGGGACAGGGGGCGAGGAAGCTTTCTTT	CRGTGGEEAFF
.	TRBV19	TRBD2	TRBJ2-1	TGTGCCAGTAGTATGGGAGGGGTCCTGCACAATGAGCAGTTCTTC	CASSMGGVLHNEQFF
few	TRBV19	.	TRBJ1-1	TGTGCCAGTAGAAAGCAGAACACTGAAGCTTTCTTT	CASRKQNTEAFF
.	TRBV5-6	.	TRBJ2-1	TGTGCCAGCAGCTTGGCAGGGAGGTGGTACAATGAGCAGTTCTTC	CASSLAGRWYNEQFF
.	TRBV6-5	.	TRBJ2-2	TGTGCCAGCAGTAAGACAGACCCAACCGGGGAGCTGTTTTTT	CASSKTDPTGELFF
.	TRBV15	.	TRBJ1-1	TGTGCCACCAGCAGAGATCTGCAGGGATGGTACACTGAAGCTTTCTTT	CATSRDLQGWYTEAFF
.	TRBV5-1	TRBD2	TRBJ2-2	TGCGCCAGCAGACAGGGACTAGCGGGAGCGGGGCCCACCGGGGAGCTGTTTTTT	CASRQGLAGAGPTGELFF
.	TRBV7-2	.	TRBJ1-5	TGTGCCAGCAGCGAAGGGGTAAATCAGCCCCAGCATTTT	CASSEGVNQPQHF